These 18 T cell receptor beta chains share one sample of origin, sequenced in a study of OX40 agonist ivuxolimab in advanced cancers. Repertoires were generated with immunoSEQ multiplex PCR, while TCRdb's copy carries only in-frame clones and drops some. This sample has more than 35,000 clones, with 65% to 85% found just once. The specimen comprised CD4+ or CD8+ T cells sorted from blood, sampled in a trial of the OX40 agonist ivuxolimab. The origin of the receptors is an adult with an advanced solid tumor such as melanoma, head and neck, liver or kidney cancer.

This clone was seen just once. The chain couples TRBV9 to TRBJ2-7, with a possible D match to TRBD2 (6 bases). V lost 3 bases to trimming and J lost 2 bases, with 18 bases between them. CDR1 and CDR2 from the germline V gene are SGDLS and YYNGEE. This CDR3 comprises 16 residues. The DNA for the CDR3 is TGTGCCAGCAGCGCCCGGGACTCGACAGTGGCCTACGAGCAGTACTTC. This encodes CASSARDSTVAYEQYF.

This clone was seen just once. V and J are TRBV27 and TRBJ1-2, with D possibly being TRBD1 (5 bases). Trimming took 6 bases from V and 7 from J, leaving 21 bases between them. The CDR3 consists of 15 residues. The germline CDR1 and CDR2 sequences are MNHEY and SMNVEV (reference sequence). CDR3 sequence: CASRPAQALRGGYTF. CDR3 sequence (DNA): TGTGCCAGCAGACCAGCACAGGCCCTACGGGGTGGCTACACCTTC.

The chain combines TRBV15 with TRBJ2-7; D is undetermined. V lost 8 bases to trimming and J lost 3 bases, with 14 bases between them. This CDR3 has 13 amino acids. CDR1 is LNHNV, CDR2 YYDKDF, per germline (reference sequence). The CDR3 is CATAGGDFYEQYF. Here the CDR3 DNA reads TGTGCCACCGCTGGCGGAGATTTCTACGAGCAGTACTTC.

This chain links TRBV7-2 with TRBJ2-3, with 10 bases that match TRBD2. The germline gives CDR1 SGHTA, CDR2 FQGNSA. CDR3 length: 15 residues. The junction had 11 bases not matched to a gene; V was cut back by 6 bases and J by 8 bases. DNA for the CDR3: TGTGCCAGCAGTTTTTCCACTAGCGGGATAACTACGCAGTATTTT. Translated, it gives CASSFSTSGITTQYF.

As for this clone: An end of the junction differs from the germline gene, which may be a read error. The chain links TRBV2 to TRBJ2-6; D is undetermined. The CDR3 runs to 14 residues. CDR1 is SNHLY and CDR2 is FYNNEI in the germline V gene. CDR3 residues: CASREDSGANVLTF. The CDR3 bases are TGTGCCAGCAGAGAAGACTCTGGGGCCAACGTCCTGACTTTC.

DNA for the CDR3: TGTGCCAGCTCACCAAGGGGGGATAGCAATCAGCCCCAGCATTTT. This sequence encodes CASSPRGDSNQPQHF. V usage is TRBV18 and J usage is TRBJ1-5; D is perhaps TRBD1 (6 bases). Germline V gene sequence: CDR1 KGHSH, CDR2 LQKENI. Trimming took off 2 bases at V and 0 bases at J, with 8 bases between the two ends. The CDR3 is 15 residues long.

CDR3 protein: CASSIPGGSGNTIYF. CDR3 nucleotides: TGTGCCAGTAGTATCCCGGGGGGCTCTGGAAACACCATATATTTT. V is TRBV19 and J is TRBJ1-3; D may be TRBD1 (5 bases). This CDR3 contains 15 residues. Germline V gene data show CDR1 as LNHDA and CDR2 as SQIVND (reference sequence). Trimming left V 3 bases short and J 0 bases short, with 9 bases between.

The chain has TRBV10-1 and TRBJ2-6, with 9 bases aligning to TRBD1. V was clipped by 2 bases and J by 5 bases; unmatched bases: 4. Germline CDR1 WNHNN, CDR2 SYGVQD (reference sequence). The CDR3 sequence is 16 residues long. The CDR3 loop is CASSEGTGMRANVLTF. CDR3 bases: TGCGCCAGCAGTGAGGGGACAGGGATGAGGGCCAACGTCCTGACTTTC.

The V call is TRBV5-4, the J call TRBJ2-2; D is perhaps TRBD2 (6 bases). The CDR3 runs to 16 residues. Trimming stripped 7 bases from V and 0 bases from J, with 16 bases between. Germline V lookup: CDR1 SGHNT, CDR2 YYREEE (reference sequence). The CDR3 DNA reads TGTGCCAGCTGTCCGGGTCGGGGGACGAACACCGGGGAGCTGTTTTTT. It codes for CASCPGRGTNTGELFF.

V is TRBV6-6 and J is TRBJ2-4; TRBD1 might be the D (8 bases). The CDR3 runs to 13 residues. The germline CDR1 and CDR2 sequences are MNHNY and SVGAGI (reference sequence). V lost 5 bases and J 7 bases, leaving 12 bases between the germline ends. In nucleotides, the CDR3 is TGTGCCAGCAGTACAGGGGGGGTTAACATTCAGTACTTC. Its protein product is CASSTGGVNIQYF.

This chain uses TRBV7-2 with TRBJ2-3, with D uncertain. The CDR3 covers 11 residues. Germline V CDR1 and CDR2: SGHTA, FQGNSA. Trimming left V 4 bases short and J 6 bases short, with 5 bases between. The CDR3 loop is CASSSVDTQYF. As DNA, the CDR3 is TGTGCCAGCAGCTCCGTGGATACGCAGTATTTT.

The rearrangement joins TRBV6-5 to TRBJ2-2; 12 nucleotides match TRBD2. Germline CDR1 is MNHEY and CDR2 is SVGAGI. This CDR3 has 14 residues. Losses at the gene ends were 8 bases for V and 6 bases for J; bases not matched to a gene: 4. The CDR3 is CASLASGRAGELFF. The CDR3, as DNA: TGTGCCAGCCTAGCTAGCGGGAGGGCCGGGGAGCTGTTTTTT.

This clone was counted a single time. The CDR3 sequence: CASSPPGQGSNEQFF. The CDR3 nucleotides are TGTGCCAGCAGCCCGCCGGGACAGGGATCAAATGAGCAGTTCTTC. The rearrangement joins TRBV5-4 to TRBJ2-1, with 9 positions matching TRBD1. The CDR3 is 15 amino acids. The V segment lost 4 bases and the J segment 7 bases; nucleotides outside the gene matches: 9. Looked up from germline, CDR1 is SGHNT and CDR2 is YYREEE (reference sequence).

The J gene is TRBJ2-3, the V gene TRBV10-1; possibly TRBD2 for D (6 bases). The CDR3 totals 13 residues. Germline values: CDR1 WNHNN, CDR2 SYGVQD (reference sequence). V was clipped by 4 bases and J by 6 bases, with 11 bases between them. The DNA of the CDR3 is TGCGCCAGCAGTGGTCAGCGGGCCGATACGCAGTATTTT. Translation: CASSGQRADTQYF.

This sequence joins TRBV7-2 and TRBJ1-2, with D possibly matching TRBD1 (6 bases). V was clipped by 3 bases and J by 2 bases, with 7 bases between them. Germline V gene lookup returns CDR1 SGHTA and CDR2 FQGNSA. The CDR3 has 13 amino acids. The CDR3 DNA follows: TGTGCCAGCAGCTTCGACAGGAACTATGGCTACACCTTC. This gives the protein CASSFDRNYGYTF.

CDR3 sequence reads: CASGLGNEKLFF. In DNA, the CDR3 is TGTGCCAGCGGACTGGGAAATGAAAAACTGTTTTTT. This sequence joins TRBV28 and TRBJ1-4; D is unclear. V dropped 8 bases and J dropped 5 bases, with 9 bases sitting between them. Per germline, CDR1 MDHEN and CDR2 SYDVKM. CDR3 size: 12 residues. The full variable domain, its missing parts supplied by reference TRBV28 and TRBJ1-4, is DVKVTQSSRYLVKRTGEKVFLECVQDMDHENMFWYRQDPGLGLRLIYFSYDVKMKEKGDIPEGYSVSREKKERFSLILESASTNQTSMYLCASGLGNEKLFFGSGTQLSVL.

This CDR3 reads CASSHNSGREETQYF. CDR3 bases: TGCGCCAGCAGCCACAATAGCGGGAGGGAAGAGACCCAGTACTTC. This rearrangement joins TRBV4-3 to TRBJ2-5; the match to TRBD2 covers 11 bases. Per germline, CDR1 LGHNA and CDR2 YSLEER. V gave up 3 bases and J gave up 3 bases; unmatched junction bases: 3. The CDR3 has 15 residues.

A few counts support this clone. The J gene is TRBJ2-7, the V gene TRBV9; D call uncertain. Germline V gives CDR1 SGDLS, CDR2 YYNGEE. V lost 4 bases and J lost 4, with 21 bases in between. This CDR3 has 16 amino acids. CDR3 residues: CASSPREFGLRYEQYF. CDR3 nucleotides: TGTGCCAGCAGCCCGAGAGAGTTCGGTTTACGGTACGAGCAGTACTTC.